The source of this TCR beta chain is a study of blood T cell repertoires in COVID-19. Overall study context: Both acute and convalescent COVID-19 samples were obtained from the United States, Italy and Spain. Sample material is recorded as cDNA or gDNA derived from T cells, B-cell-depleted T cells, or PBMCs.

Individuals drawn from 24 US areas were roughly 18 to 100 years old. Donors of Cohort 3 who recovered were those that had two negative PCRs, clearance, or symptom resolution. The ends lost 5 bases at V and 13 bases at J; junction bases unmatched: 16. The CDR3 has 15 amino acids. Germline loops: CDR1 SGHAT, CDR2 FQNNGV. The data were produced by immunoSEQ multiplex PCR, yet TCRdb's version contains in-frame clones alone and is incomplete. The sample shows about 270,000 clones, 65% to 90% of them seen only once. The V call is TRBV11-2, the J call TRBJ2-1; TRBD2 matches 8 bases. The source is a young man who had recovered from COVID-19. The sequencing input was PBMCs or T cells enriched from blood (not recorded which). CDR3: CASSQMGLEGRAQFF. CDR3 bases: TGTGCCAGCAGCCAGATGGGACTAGAAGGTAGGGCTCAGTTCTTC. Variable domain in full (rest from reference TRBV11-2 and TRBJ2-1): EAGVAQSPRYKIIEKRQSVAFWCNPISGHATLYWYQQILGQGPKLLIQFQNNGVVDDSQLPKDRFSAERLKGVDSTLKIQPAKLEDSAVYLCASSQMGLEGRAQFFGPGTRLTVL.